The clone carrying this TCR beta chain has just a few counts. Each CDR3 protein is one row after TCRdb ran MiXCR on the RT-PCR reads. The table lists 600,000 to 850,000 distinct CDR3 sequences, less than 15% of them singletons. This record belongs to a study of response to subunit inactivated influenza vaccine. The CDR3 runs to 13 residues. Germline-derived CDR1 and CDR2 are LGHNA and YSLEER. Trimming cost V 1 base and J 3 bases, with 7 bases left between them. This clonotype originated in a man aged 45-65 years who received an inactivated influenza vaccine. The sample here was PBMCs from blood, taken roughly 15 days before vaccination. The J gene is TRBJ2-7, the V gene TRBV4-3; D gene ambiguous. The CDR3 loop is CASSQATSYEQYF. The CDR3 DNA follows: TGCGCCAGCAGCCAAGCTACCAGCTACGAGCAGTACTTC.